This T cell receptor beta chain was captured in a study of cytomegalovirus exposure and HLA in healthy donors. Findings and limits, study-wide: The study flagged some 170 TCR beta chains as cytomegalovirus-associated.

The CDR3 is 14 amino acids. Germline CDR1 is MNHEY and CDR2 is SMNVEV (reference sequence). Trimming shortened V by 2 bases and J by 2 bases, and 10 bases separated the two germline ends. A remark on this clone: Its specificity is unknown.

It was with 60 Vbeta and 13 Jbeta primers that the PCR ran. TCRdb keeps only in-frame clones here, not all; method: immunoSEQ multiplex PCR. Of around 62,000 clones in the sample, under 80% were seen once. The receptor comes from a male donor in good health and CMV-seropositive. The genes are TRBV27 and TRBJ2-7, with D unresolved. Specimen: PBMCs. The CDR3 loop reads CASSLDSTPYEQYF. The CDR3 DNA reads TGTGCCAGCAGTTTAGACTCTACCCCCTACGAGCAGTACTTC.